The clone carrying this TCR beta chain showed up just a few times. Its matching antigen is unknown. The data stem from a study of CD8 T cells in ankylosing spondylitis. TCRdb called the 5' RACE reads again in MiXCR, with one record for every CDR3 protein. The sample comprises 200,000 to 250,000 distinct CDR3 sequences, around 8% of which are singletons, and around 4.4% rests with the top ten. Whole-study results and caveats: A TCR beta motif of fewer than ten highly homologous variants appeared characteristic of ankylosing spondylitis blood. Disease-linked clones displayed a CD8+ phenotype and appeared relatively rarely in peripheral blood. Clones tied to disease were said to be significantly enriched in matched ankylosing spondylitis synovial fluid.

The length of the CDR3 is 12 residues. V lost 9 bases, J lost 7 bases, and 13 bases lay in between. Germline-derived CDR1 and CDR2 are MNHNS and SASEGT. The TCR sequence derives from a female donor with ankylosing spondylitis or in good health (not recorded which). The rearrangement uses TRBV6-1 and TRBJ1-5; no clear D. Sequencing used blood, either unsorted or a sorted T cell fraction (not recorded which). The DNA of the CDR3 is TGTGCCAGTTACCCGGATGGCCAGCCCCAGCATTTT. Translating it yields CASYPDGQPQHF.